This record covers a single T cell receptor beta chain. Its specificity is unknown. The data are from a study of T cell repertoires in cytomegalovirus infection. Study background: Both CMV infection and a matching HLA type were indicated by public TCR beta signatures.

The study's findings and limits: Carriers of CMV and the relevant HLA type were discriminated by public TCR beta frequency.

Losses at the gene ends were 2 bases for V and 6 bases for J; bases not matched to a gene: 7. The CDR3 has 16 residues. The germline V gene encodes CDR1 SGHTA and CDR2 FQGNSA. MiXCR, run by TCRdb on the reads, gives a single entry per CDR3 protein. Counted here are just under 500,000 distinct CDR3 sequences, 30% to 35% occurring once; the ten biggest clones make up about a sixth. The chain combines TRBV7-2 with TRBJ2-2, with 9 positions matching TRBD1. Sequenced here: cultured PBMCs, sampled from culture after CMV antigen stimulation. This TCR was sampled from a human donor in good health (CMV status not recorded). Some clones in this sample may be carry-over from other donors' samples. The CDR3 bases are TGTGCCAGCAGCTTATCCGGACAGGGGTGGGCCGGGGAGCTGTTTTTT. Its translation is CASSLSGQGWAGELFF.